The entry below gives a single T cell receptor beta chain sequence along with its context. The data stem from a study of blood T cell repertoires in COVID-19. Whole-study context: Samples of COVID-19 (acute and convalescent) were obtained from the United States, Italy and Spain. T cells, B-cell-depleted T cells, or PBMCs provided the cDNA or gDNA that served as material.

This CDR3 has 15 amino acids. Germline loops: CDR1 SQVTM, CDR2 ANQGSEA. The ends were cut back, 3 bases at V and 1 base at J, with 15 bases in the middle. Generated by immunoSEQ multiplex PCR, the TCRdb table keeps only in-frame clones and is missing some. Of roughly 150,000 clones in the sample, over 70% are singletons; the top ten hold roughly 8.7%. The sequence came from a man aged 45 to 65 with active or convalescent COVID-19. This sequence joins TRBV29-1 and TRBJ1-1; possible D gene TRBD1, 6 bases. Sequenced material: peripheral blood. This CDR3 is CSVDSFGQRNTEAFF. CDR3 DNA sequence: TGCAGCGTTGATAGCTTCGGACAGAGGAACACTGAAGCTTTCTTT.